This T cell receptor beta chain emerged from a study of tissue T cells after allogeneic stem cell transplantation. Adult allogeneic hematopoietic cell transplant recipients with steroid-refractory graft-versus-host disease were prospectively enrolled for research autopsy. The germline V gene encodes CDR1 SGHRS and CDR2 YFSETQ. The germline V and J ends were trimmed by 2 bases and 0 bases, with 11 bases remaining between them. This CDR3 region has 15 residues. Measured with immunoSEQ multiplex PCR; TCRdb has only the in-frame clones, and not every one. The sample includes 2,800 or so clones, about 59% seen only once; the top ten take roughly 23%. Regarding the study as a whole: Within patients, tissue anatomy strongly shaped TCR repertoire composition.

With regard to this clone: Its antigen is not known.

This TCR was recovered from a male patient aged 60 or older with steroid-refractory graft-versus-host disease after an allogeneic stem cell transplant. Some T cells may be the graft donor's. Specimen: duodenal tissue, collected at autopsy. This rearrangement joins TRBV5-1 to TRBJ2-5, with a tentative D call TRBD2 (5 bases). The CDR3 nucleotides read TGCGCCAGCAGCTTTTACGGGGTCAACCAAGAGACCCAGTACTTC. Translating it yields CASSFYGVNQETQYF.